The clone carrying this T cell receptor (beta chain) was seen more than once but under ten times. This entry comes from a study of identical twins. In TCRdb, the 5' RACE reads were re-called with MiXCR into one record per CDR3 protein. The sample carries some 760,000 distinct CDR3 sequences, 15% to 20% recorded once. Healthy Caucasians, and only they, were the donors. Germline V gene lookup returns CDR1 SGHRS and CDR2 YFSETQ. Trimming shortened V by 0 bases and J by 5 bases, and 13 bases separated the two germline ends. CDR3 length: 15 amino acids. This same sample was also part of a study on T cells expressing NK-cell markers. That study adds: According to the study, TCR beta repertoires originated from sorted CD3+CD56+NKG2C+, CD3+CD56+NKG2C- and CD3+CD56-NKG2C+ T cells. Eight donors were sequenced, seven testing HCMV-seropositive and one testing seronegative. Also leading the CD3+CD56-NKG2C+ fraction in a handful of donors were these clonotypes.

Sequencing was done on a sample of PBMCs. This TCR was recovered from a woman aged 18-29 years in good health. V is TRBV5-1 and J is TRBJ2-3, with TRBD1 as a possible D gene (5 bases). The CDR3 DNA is TGCGCCAGCAGCTTGGCAGGGATAATCGGAGATACGCAGTATTTT. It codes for CASSLAGIIGDTQYF.